The T cell receptor beta chain described here comes from a study of blood T cell repertoires in COVID-19. Study in general: The origin of the acute and convalescent COVID-19 samples was the United States, Italy and Spain. Sources were T cells, B-cell-depleted T cells, or PBMCs; the material itself was cDNA or gDNA.

Using immunoSEQ multiplex PCR, the repertoire was profiled, and TCRdb retains in-frame clones only, with some absent. The sample includes around 300,000 clones, 75% to 90% of them seen just once. Sequences were obtained from peripheral blood. This sequence originates from a woman aged 40-49 years who had recovered from COVID-19.

Here the CDR3 reads CATSRGDPGPSYGVGPDTQYF. As DNA, the CDR3 is TGTGCCACCAGTCGGGGGGACCCGGGACCGTCCTACGGGGTCGGGCCAGATACGCAGTATTTT. This sequence joins TRBV24-1 and TRBJ2-3, with 7 nucleotides matching TRBD2. V trimming: 6 bases; J trimming: 4 bases; junction bases outside the gene matches: 27. The length of the CDR3 is 21 residues. Per germline, CDR1 KGHDR and CDR2 SFDVKD.